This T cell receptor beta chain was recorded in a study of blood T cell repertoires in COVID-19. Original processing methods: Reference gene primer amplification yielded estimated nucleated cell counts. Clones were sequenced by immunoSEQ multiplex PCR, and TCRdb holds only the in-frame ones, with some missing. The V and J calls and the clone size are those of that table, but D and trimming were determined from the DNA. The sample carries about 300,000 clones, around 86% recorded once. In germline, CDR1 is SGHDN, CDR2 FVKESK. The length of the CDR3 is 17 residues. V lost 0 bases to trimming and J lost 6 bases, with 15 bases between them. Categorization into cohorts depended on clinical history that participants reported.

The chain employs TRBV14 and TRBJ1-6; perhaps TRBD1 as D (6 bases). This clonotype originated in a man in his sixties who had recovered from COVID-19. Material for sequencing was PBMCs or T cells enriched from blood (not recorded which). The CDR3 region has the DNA TGTGCCAGCAGCCAAGAGTATGGACAGAAGATTAATTCACCCCTCCACTTT. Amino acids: CASSQEYGQKINSPLHF.